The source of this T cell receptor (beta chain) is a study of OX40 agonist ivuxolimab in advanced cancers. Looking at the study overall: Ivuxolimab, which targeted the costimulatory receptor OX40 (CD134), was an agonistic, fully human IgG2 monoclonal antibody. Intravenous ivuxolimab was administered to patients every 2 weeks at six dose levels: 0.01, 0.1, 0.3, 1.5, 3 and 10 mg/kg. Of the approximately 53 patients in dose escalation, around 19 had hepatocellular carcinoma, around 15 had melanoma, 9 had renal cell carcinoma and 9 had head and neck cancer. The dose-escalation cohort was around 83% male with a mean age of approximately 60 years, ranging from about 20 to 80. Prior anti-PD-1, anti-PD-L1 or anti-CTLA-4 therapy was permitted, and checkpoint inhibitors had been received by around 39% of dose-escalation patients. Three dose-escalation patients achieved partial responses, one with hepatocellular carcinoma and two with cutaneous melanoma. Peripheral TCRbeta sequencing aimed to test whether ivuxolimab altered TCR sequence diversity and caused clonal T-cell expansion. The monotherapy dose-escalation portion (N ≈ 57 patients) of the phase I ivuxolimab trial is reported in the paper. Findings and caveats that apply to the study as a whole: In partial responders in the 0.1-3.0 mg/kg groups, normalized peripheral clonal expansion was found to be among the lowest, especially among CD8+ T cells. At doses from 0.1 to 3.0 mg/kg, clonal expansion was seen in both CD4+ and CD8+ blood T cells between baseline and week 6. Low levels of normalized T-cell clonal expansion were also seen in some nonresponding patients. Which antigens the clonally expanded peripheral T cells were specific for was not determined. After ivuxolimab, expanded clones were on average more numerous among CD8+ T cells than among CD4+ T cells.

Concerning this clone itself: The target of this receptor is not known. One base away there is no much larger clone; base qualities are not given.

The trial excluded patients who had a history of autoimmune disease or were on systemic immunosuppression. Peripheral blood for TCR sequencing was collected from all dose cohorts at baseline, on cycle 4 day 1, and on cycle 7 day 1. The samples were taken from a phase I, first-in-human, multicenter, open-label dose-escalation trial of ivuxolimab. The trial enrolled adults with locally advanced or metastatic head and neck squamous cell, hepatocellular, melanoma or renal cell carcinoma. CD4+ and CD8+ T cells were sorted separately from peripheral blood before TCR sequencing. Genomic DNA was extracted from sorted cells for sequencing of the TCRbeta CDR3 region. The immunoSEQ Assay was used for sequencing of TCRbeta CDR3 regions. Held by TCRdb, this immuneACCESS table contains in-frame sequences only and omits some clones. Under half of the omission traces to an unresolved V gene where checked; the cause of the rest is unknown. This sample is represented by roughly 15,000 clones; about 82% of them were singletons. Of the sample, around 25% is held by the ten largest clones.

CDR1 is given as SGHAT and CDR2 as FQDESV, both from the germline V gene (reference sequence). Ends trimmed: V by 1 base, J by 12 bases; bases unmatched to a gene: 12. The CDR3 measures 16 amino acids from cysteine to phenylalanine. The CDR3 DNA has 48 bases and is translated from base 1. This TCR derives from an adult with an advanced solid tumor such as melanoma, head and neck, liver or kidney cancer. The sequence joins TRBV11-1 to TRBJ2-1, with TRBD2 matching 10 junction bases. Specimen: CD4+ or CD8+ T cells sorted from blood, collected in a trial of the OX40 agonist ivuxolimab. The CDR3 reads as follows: CASSLVAGGLWDGQFF. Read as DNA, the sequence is TGTGCCAGCAGCTTAGTAGCGGGGGGCCTGTGGGATGGGCAGTTCTTC.